The rows below give T cell receptor beta chains drawn from one sample of a study of T cell responses to AZD1222 COVID-19 vaccine. Method: immunoSEQ multiplex PCR; TCRdb's copy keeps in-frame clones and lacks some. The profile covers some 170,000 clones, with approximately 94% appearing a single time and roughly 4.6% taken by the ten largest. The source was peripheral blood, collected 28 days after the second AZD1222 dose. The receptors derive from an adult who received the AZD1222 COVID-19 vaccine. CDR3s include the opening cysteine and the closing phenylalanine or tryptophan. A D gene is named only where the DNA matches it firmly. Where a row states a size, it is once, few, many or the class of an expanded clone; other rows omit it.

clone size	V gene	D gene	J gene	CDR3 DNA	CDR3 protein
.	TRBV29-1	TRBD2	TRBJ2-5	TGCAGCGTTGGCCGGATGCGGGAGGGCCCCCAAGAGACCCAGTACTTC	CSVGRMREGPQETQYF
.	TRBV7-6	.	TRBJ1-2	TGTGCCAGCAGCTTAGTATCCAAGATAGGGCAACCTAACTATGGCTACACCTTC	CASSLVSKIGQPNYGYTF
.	TRBV19	TRBD1	TRBJ1-5	TGTGCCAGTAGTATTCGTGGACAGGGAGGTCAGCCCCAGCATTTT	CASSIRGQGGQPQHF
.	TRBV4-3	.	TRBJ2-7	TGCGCCAGCAGCCAAGATAGGACCTTCTTACCTTACGAGCAGTACTTC	CASSQDRTFLPYEQYF
once	TRBV2	TRBD1	TRBJ1-1	TGTGCCAGCAGTGGGGCAGGGGGCGCGACTGAAGCTTTCTTT	CASSGAGGATEAFF
.	TRBV11-2	.	TRBJ1-2	TGTGCCAGCAGCTTACGTCGCGGCTATGGCTACACCTTC	CASSLRRGYGYTF
.	TRBV7-8	TRBD2	TRBJ2-1	TGTGCCAGCAGCTTATACGGGGGGGGCAATGAGCAGTTCTTC	CASSLYGGGNEQFF
.	TRBV6-5	.	TRBJ2-7	TGTGCCAGCTCGGGTAGCTCCTACGAGCAGTACTTC	CASSGSSYEQYF
.	TRBV3-1/TRBV3-2	.	TRBJ2-7	TGTGCCAGCAGCCCAATGTTGGGACTGGCTTACTACGAGCAGTACTTC	CASSPMLGLAYYEQYF
.	TRBV9	.	TRBJ1-6	TGTGCCAGCAGCGTAGGGGGGGCAGAAGACTATAATTCACCCCTCCACTTT	CASSVGGAEDYNSPLHF
.	TRBV19	TRBD1	TRBJ2-7	TGTGCCAGTAGTGCGGGGACAGGCCACACCTACGAGCAGTACTTC	CASSAGTGHTYEQYF
.	TRBV7-2	.	TRBJ2-1	TGTGCCAGCAGCTTAGCAGAATGGGGTGAGCAGTTCTTC	CASSLAEWGEQFF
.	TRBV30	TRBD1	TRBJ2-1	TGTGCCTGGAACGGACAGGGTGGGGATTCACACAATGAGCAGTTCTTC	CAWNGQGGDSHNEQFF
.	TRBV7-2	.	TRBJ2-5	TGTGCCAGCAGCCCATACAGGGACCTCGGGGAGACCCAGTACTTC	CASSPYRDLGETQYF
.	TRBV5-1	TRBD1	TRBJ1-2	TGCGCCAGCAGCTGGGAGACAGGGGGCGGCTACACCTTC	CASSWETGGGYTF